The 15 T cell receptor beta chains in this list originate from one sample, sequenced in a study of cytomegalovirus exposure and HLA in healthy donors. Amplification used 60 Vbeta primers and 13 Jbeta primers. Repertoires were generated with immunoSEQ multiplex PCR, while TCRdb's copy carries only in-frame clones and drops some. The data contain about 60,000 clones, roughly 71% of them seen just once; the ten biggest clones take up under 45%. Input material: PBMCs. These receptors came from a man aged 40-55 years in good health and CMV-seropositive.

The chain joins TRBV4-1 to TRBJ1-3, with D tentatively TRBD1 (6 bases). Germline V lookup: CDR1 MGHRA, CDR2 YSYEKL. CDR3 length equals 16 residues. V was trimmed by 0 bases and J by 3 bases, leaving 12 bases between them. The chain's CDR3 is CASSQENRESGNTIYF. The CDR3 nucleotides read TGCGCCAGCAGCCAAGAAAACAGGGAAAGTGGAAACACCATATATTTT.

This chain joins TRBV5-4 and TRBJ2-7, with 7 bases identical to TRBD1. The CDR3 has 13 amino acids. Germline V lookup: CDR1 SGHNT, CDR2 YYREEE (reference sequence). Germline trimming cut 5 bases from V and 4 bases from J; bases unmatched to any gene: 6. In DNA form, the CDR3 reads TGTGCCAGCAGAAGGGGACAGCAATACGAGCAGTACTTC. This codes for CASRRGQQYEQYF.

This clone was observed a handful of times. The CDR3, as DNA: TGTGCCAGTAGTACGGACAGTGATAACACTGAAGCTTTCTTT. This gives the protein CASSTDSDNTEAFF. This chain links TRBV19 with TRBJ1-1; maybe TRBD1 (6 bases). V shed 4 bases and J shed 2 bases, with 11 bases lying between them. The V gene's germline CDR1 is LNHDA and CDR2 SQIVND (reference sequence). CDR3 length: 14 residues. Full variable domain (missing parts from reference TRBV19 and TRBJ1-1): DGGITQSPKYLFRKEGQNVTLSCEQNLNHDAMYWYRQDPGQGLRLIYYSQIVNDFQKGDIAEGYSVSREKKESFPLTVTSAQKNPTAFYLCASSTDSDNTEAFFGQGTRLTVV.

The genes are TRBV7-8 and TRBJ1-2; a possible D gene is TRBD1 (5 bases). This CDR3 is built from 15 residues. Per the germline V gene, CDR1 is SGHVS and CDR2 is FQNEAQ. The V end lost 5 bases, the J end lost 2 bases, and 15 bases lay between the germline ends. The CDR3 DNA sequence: TGTGCCAGCAGCGCCCTCGACAGAAACAACTATGGCTACACCTTC. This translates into CASSALDRNNYGYTF.

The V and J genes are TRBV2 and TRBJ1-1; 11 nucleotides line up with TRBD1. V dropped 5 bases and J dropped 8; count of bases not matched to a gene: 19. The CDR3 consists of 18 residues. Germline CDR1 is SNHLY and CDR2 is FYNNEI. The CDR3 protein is CASSRLHLRTGGFSEAFF. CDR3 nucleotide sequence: TGTGCCAGCAGTCGCCTTCATCTCCGGACAGGGGGCTTTTCGGAAGCTTTCTTT.

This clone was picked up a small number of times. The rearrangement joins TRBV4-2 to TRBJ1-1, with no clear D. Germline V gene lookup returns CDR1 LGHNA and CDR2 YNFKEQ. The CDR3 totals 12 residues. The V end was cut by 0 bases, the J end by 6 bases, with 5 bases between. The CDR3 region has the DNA TGTGCCAGCAGCCAAGAACTCTCTGAAGCTTTCTTT. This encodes CASSQELSEAFF.

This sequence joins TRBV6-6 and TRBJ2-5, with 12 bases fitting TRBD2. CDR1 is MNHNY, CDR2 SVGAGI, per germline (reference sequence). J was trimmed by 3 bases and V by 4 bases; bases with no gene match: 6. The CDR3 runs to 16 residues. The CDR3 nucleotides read TGTGCCAGCAGTTTGACTAGCGGGGGACTAAAAGAGACCCAGTACTTC. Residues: CASSLTSGGLKETQYF.

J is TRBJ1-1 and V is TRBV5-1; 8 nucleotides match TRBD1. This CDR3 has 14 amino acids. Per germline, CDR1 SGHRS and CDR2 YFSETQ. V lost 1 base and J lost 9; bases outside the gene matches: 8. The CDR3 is CASSLIDRGSQAFF. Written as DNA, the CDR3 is TGCGCCAGCAGCTTGATTGACAGGGGTTCACAAGCTTTCTTT. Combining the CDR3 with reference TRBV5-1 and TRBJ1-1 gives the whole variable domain KAGVTQTPRYLIKTRGQQVTLSCSPISGHRSVSWYQQTPGQGLQFLFEYFSETQRNKGNFPGRFSGRQFSNSRSEMNVSTLELGDSALYLCASSLIDRGSQAFFGQGTRLTVV.

Written as DNA, the CDR3 is TGTGCCAGCAGTCTGGGCCCGGGACAGGGGGCCCACGAGCAGTACTTC. This translates into CASSLGPGQGAHEQYF. This chain links TRBV2 with TRBJ2-7; 12 positions agree with TRBD1. With V trimmed by 5 bases and J by 5 bases, 10 bases remained unmatched. This CDR3 has 16 amino acids. Germline CDR1 SNHLY, CDR2 FYNNEI.

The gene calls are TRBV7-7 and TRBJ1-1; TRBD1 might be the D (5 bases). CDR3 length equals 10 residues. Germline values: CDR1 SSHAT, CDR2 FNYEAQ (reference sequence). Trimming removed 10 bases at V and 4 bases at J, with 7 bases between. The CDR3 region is CANGGTEAFF. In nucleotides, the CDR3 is TGTGCCAACGGGGGCACTGAAGCTTTCTTT. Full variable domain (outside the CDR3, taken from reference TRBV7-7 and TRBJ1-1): GAGVSQSPRYKVTKRGQDVTLRCDPISSHATLYWYQQALGQGPEFLTYFNYEAQPDKSGLPSDRFSAERPEGSISTLTIQRTEQRDSAMYRCANGGTEAFFGQGTRLTVV.

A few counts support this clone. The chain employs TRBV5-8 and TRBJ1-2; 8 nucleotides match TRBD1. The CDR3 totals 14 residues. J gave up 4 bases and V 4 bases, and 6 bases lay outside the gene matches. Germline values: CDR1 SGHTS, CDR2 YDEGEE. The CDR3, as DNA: TGTGCCAGCAGCGGCGACAGGGGATTCTATGGCTACACCTTC. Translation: CASSGDRGFYGYTF.

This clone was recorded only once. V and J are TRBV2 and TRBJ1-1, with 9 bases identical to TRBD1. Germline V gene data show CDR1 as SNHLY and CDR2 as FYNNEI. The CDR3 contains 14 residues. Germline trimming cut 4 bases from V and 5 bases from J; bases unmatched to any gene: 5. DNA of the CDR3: TGTGCCAGCAGTGGCCGACAGGGGGGAACTGAAGCTTTCTTT. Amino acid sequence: CASSGRQGGTEAFF.

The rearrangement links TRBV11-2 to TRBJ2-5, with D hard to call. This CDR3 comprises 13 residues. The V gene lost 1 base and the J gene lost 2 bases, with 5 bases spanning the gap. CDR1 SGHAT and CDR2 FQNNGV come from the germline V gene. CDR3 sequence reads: CASSLGAQETQYF. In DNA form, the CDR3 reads TGTGCCAGCAGCTTAGGGGCGCAAGAGACCCAGTACTTC.

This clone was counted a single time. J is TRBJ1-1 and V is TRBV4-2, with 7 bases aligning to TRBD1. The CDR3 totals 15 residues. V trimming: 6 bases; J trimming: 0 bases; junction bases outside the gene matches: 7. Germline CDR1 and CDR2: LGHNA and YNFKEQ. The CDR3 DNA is TGTGCCAGCAGAAGGGACAGCTTCCTGAACACTGAAGCTTTCTTT. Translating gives CASRRDSFLNTEAFF.

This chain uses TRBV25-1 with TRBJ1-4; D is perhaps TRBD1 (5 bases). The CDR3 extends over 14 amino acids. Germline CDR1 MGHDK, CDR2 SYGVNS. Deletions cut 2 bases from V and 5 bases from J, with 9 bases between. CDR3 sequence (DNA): TGTGCCAGCAGTGAAGGGGGGGGAAATGAAAAACTGTTTTTT. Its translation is CASSEGGGNEKLFF.